These 10 T cell receptor beta chains share one sample of origin, sequenced in a study of cytomegalovirus exposure and HLA in healthy donors. Here immunoSEQ multiplex PCR was the method, and the copy in TCRdb shows in-frame clones only, minus some. The sample includes roughly 330,000 clones, around 90% seen only once; the top ten take approximately 1.2%. What was sequenced was PBMCs. All receptors derive from a woman aged 25 to 39 in good health and CMV-seropositive.

The CDR3 here is CASSLDGTVYEQYF. Here the CDR3 DNA reads TGTGCCAGCAGCTTGGATGGGACAGTATACGAGCAGTACTTC. The genes are TRBV5-6 and TRBJ2-7, with 7 nucleotides matching TRBD1. Germline loops: CDR1 SGHDT, CDR2 YYEEEE. The CDR3 contains 14 residues. V lost 0 bases and J lost 4; bases outside the gene matches: 4.

The gene calls are TRBV7-2 and TRBJ2-1, with 8 nucleotides matching TRBD2. The CDR3 has 12 amino acids. Trimming at V came to 1 base and at J to 12 bases, leaving 2 bases not matched to a gene. Germline V gives CDR1 SGHTA, CDR2 FQGNSA. In DNA form, the CDR3 reads TGTGCCAGCAGCTTAGTAGGACTAGCGCAGTTCTTC. Amino acids: CASSLVGLAQFF.

The V call is TRBV9, the J call TRBJ2-2; weak D call: TRBD1 (6 bases). Germline values: CDR1 SGDLS, CDR2 YYNGEE. This CDR3 is built from 13 residues. The V end lost 6 bases, the J end lost 8 bases, and 14 bases lay between the germline ends. The CDR3 loop is CASNLLGTGELFF. The DNA of the CDR3 is TGTGCCAGCAACCTGCTGGGGACAGGGGAGCTGTTTTTT.

CDR3 in DNA: TGTGCCAGCAGCTACGCGGGGGGATGGGCTTTCTTT. It is translated as CASSYAGGWAFF. The J gene is TRBJ1-1, the V gene TRBV6-5; tentatively, D is TRBD1 (5 bases). From germline, CDR1 is MNHEY and CDR2 SVGAGI. Trimming shortened V by 6 bases and J by 11 bases, and 16 bases separated the two germline ends. This CDR3 has 12 amino acids.

This clone appeared a single time. V is TRBV29-1 and J is TRBJ2-2, with D perhaps being TRBD1 or TRBD2 (5 bases each). There are 12 residues in the CDR3. The germline CDR1 and CDR2 sequences are SQVTM and ANQGSEA. V lost 4 bases and J 5 bases, leaving 8 bases between the germline ends. The CDR3: CSVVEGTGELFF. The DNA for the CDR3 is TGCAGCGTTGTAGAGGGGACCGGGGAGCTGTTTTTT.

The chain is built from TRBV29-1 and TRBJ2-7; D may be TRBD2 (5 bases). The CDR3 loop spans 16 amino acids. Deletions cut 6 bases from V and 0 bases from J, with 21 bases between. Germline CDR1 and CDR2: SQVTM and ANQGSEA. Here the CDR3 DNA reads TGCAGCGTCGGCACTGCGCCCGAGGGCAGCTCCTACGAGCAGTACTTC. Its translation is CSVGTAPEGSSYEQYF.

The chain carries TRBV25-1 and TRBJ2-2; possibly TRBD1 or TRBD2 for D (7 bases each). The CDR3 runs to 15 residues. The ends were cut back, 4 bases at V and 7 bases at J, with 16 bases in the middle. Germline V lookup: CDR1 MGHDK, CDR2 SYGVNS. The CDR3 region is CASSGGRGPGGELFF. The CDR3 DNA reads TGTGCCAGCAGTGGTGGGAGGGGGCCGGGCGGGGAGCTGTTTTTT.

This chain connects TRBV29-1 to TRBJ1-1; no firm D call. Germline CDR1 is SQVTM and CDR2 is ANQGSEA. V was shortened by 0 bases and J by 5 bases, with 22 bases between the two germline ends. This CDR3 has 17 amino acids. CDR3 DNA sequence: TGCAGCGTTGAAGATTGGCGGCAAGAGGGCCTGGGGACTGAAGCTTTCTTT. Translating it yields CSVEDWRQEGLGTEAFF.

V is TRBV15 and J is TRBJ1-2; D may be TRBD1 (5 bases). Germline V gene sequence: CDR1 LNHNV, CDR2 YYDKDF (reference sequence). V dropped 5 bases and J dropped 8 bases, with 15 bases sitting between them. CDR3 size: 13 residues. CDR3 sequence (DNA): TGTGCCACCAGCCCCAGGGTGGGCCGAGGCTACACCTTC. This sequence encodes CATSPRVGRGYTF.

This clone was seen once. V is TRBV7-2 and J is TRBJ2-7; D remains ambiguous. The CDR3 runs 13 residues. In germline, CDR1 is SGHTA, CDR2 FQGNSA. Between the trimmed V and J ends, which lost 5 bases and 4 bases, there was a span of 12 bases. CDR3 sequence: CASSARRRYEQYF. CDR3 DNA: TGTGCCAGCAGCGCCCGGCGTAGGTACGAGCAGTACTTC. Full variable domain (remainder filled in from reference TRBV7-2 and TRBJ2-7): GAGVSQSPSNKVTEKGKDVELRCDPISGHTALYWYRQSLGQGLEFLIYFQGNSAPDKSGLPSDRFSAERTGGSVSTLTIQRTQQEDSAVYLCASSARRRYEQYFGPGTRLTVT.